The 29 T cell receptor beta chains below come from one sample, sequenced in a study of T-cell memory formation after mild COVID-19. Using its own MiXCR run on the 5' RACE reads, TCRdb lists one record per CDR3 protein. The sample has approximately 480,000 distinct CDR3 sequences, 15% to 20% seen once. What was sequenced was PBMCs or a T cell subset sorted from them (not recorded which). All receptors derive from an adult woman who had mild COVID-19 (a few samples of this study predate the infection). Cell type and time point are not known.

The chain carries TRBV5-6 and TRBJ2-5; 7 bases are a match to TRBD2. This CDR3 comprises 14 residues. Trimming at V came to 4 bases and at J to 5 bases, leaving 8 bases not matched to a gene. Germline CDR1 reads SGHDT; CDR2 reads YYEEEE. CDR3 nucleotides: TGTGCCAGCAGCCGAGCGGGAATAAGGGAGACCCAGTACTTC. Encoded protein: CASSRAGIRETQYF.

The CDR3 sequence: CASSGDTDLYNEQFF. The DNA for the CDR3 is TGTGCCAGCAGCGGAGATACCGACCTCTACAATGAGCAGTTCTTC. The chain recombines TRBV5-4 with TRBJ2-1; D is undetermined. Trimming cost V 4 bases and J 3 bases, with 14 bases left between them. Germline loops: CDR1 SGHNT, CDR2 YYREEE (reference sequence). The CDR3 is made up of 15 amino acids. Using reference TRBV5-4 and TRBJ2-1 for the parts outside the CDR3, the full variable domain is ETGVTQSPTHLIKTRGQQVTLRCSSQSGHNTVSWYQQALGQGPQFIFQYYREEENGRGNFPPRFSGLQFPNYSSELNVNALELDDSALYLCASSGDTDLYNEQFFGPGTRLTVL.

V usage is TRBV12-3 or TRBV12-4 and J usage is TRBJ2-1; D unresolved. This CDR3 is 15 amino acids long. V lost 5 bases to trimming and J lost 2 bases, with 13 bases between them. This chain's CDR3 is CASSPPGETYNEQFF. CDR3 DNA: TGTGCCAGCAGTCCCCCCGGCGAGACCTACAATGAGCAGTTCTTC.

V is TRBV4-1 and J is TRBJ2-1; TRBD1 or TRBD2 may be the D gene (5 bases each). The CDR3 has 16 residues. V lost 3 bases, J lost 2 bases, and 14 bases lay in between. CDR1 and CDR2 (germline): MGHRA, YSYEKL. This CDR3 reads CASSQIRGAAYNEQFF. The CDR3 bases are TGCGCCAGCAGCCAGATTCGGGGCGCCGCCTACAATGAGCAGTTCTTC.

The genes are TRBV11-2 and TRBJ2-5, with 11 bases fitting TRBD1. The germline CDR1 and CDR2 sequences are SGHAT and FQNNGV. Trimming cost V 4 bases and J 5 bases; bases outside gene matches: 9. CDR3 size: 16 residues. CDR3 DNA sequence: TGTGCCAGCAGCTCCGGGACAGGGGGAACGGGGGAGACCCAGTACTTC. This codes for CASSSGTGGTGETQYF. The full variable domain, in which reference TRBV11-2 and TRBJ2-5 provide the parts outside the CDR3, is EAGVAQSPRYKIIEKRQSVAFWCNPISGHATLYWYQQILGQGPKLLIQFQNNGVVDDSQLPKDRFSAERLKGVDSTLKIQPAKLEDSAVYLCASSSGTGGTGETQYFGPGTRLLVL.

This clonotype was observed a few times. The chain recombines TRBV2 with TRBJ1-1; 11 positions match TRBD1. The CDR3 contains 15 residues. Germline assignment: CDR1 SNHLY and CDR2 FYNNEI. V lost 6 bases and J lost 5; bases outside the gene matches: 8. CDR3 nucleotides: TGTGCCAGCAGGGATAGGGACAGGGGGGAGACTGAAGCTTTCTTT. Encoded protein: CASRDRDRGETEAFF.

This clonotype was picked up a small number of times. V is TRBV3-1 and J is TRBJ1-2; D unresolved. The CDR3 spans 15 residues. Trimming took off 0 bases at V and 3 bases at J, with 11 bases between the two ends. Germline CDR1 reads LGHDT; CDR2 reads YNNKEL (reference sequence). As DNA, the CDR3 is TGTGCCAGCAGCCAAGAACTTTTAGGGTACTATGGCTACACCTTC. Encoded protein: CASSQELLGYYGYTF.

The chain couples TRBV3-1 to TRBJ1-1; D gene uncertain. The CDR3 runs 16 residues. Germline V lookup: CDR1 LGHDT, CDR2 YNNKEL (reference sequence). The V gene lost 3 bases and the J gene lost 1 base, with 15 bases spanning the gap. CDR3: CASSQRLTGRNTEAFF. The CDR3 nucleotides read TGTGCCAGCAGCCAGAGGTTGACGGGGAGGAACACTGAAGCTTTCTTT. Combining the CDR3 with reference TRBV3-1 and TRBJ1-1 gives the whole variable domain DTAVSQTPKYLVTQMGNDKSIKCEQNLGHDTMYWYKQDSKKFLKIMFSYNNKELIINETVPNRFSPKSPDKAHLNLHINSLELGDSAVYFCASSQRLTGRNTEAFFGQGTRLTVV.

CDR3 DNA sequence: TGTGCCAGCAGTGAGGGGCTTCTGGAACAGCCCACTGAAGCTTTCTTT. Translating it yields CASSEGLLEQPTEAFF. The J gene is TRBJ1-1, the V gene TRBV6-1, with D possibly matching TRBD1 (5 bases). Germline assignment: CDR1 MNHNS and CDR2 SASEGT. The CDR3 consists of 16 residues. Trimming removed 3 bases from V and 4 bases from J, with 18 bases in between.

There are a few counts of this clonotype. This sequence joins TRBV5-4 and TRBJ2-7; 10 nucleotides match TRBD2. This CDR3 is built from 15 residues. V trimming: 4 bases; J trimming: 1 base; junction bases outside the gene matches: 5. Germline V gives CDR1 SGHNT, CDR2 YYREEE (reference sequence). The CDR3 region has the DNA TGTGCCAGCAGCCCAGGACTAGCGGAATCCTACGAGCAGTACTTC. Its protein product is CASSPGLAESYEQYF.

This clonotype was observed a handful of times. The chain uses TRBV12-3 or TRBV12-4 and TRBJ2-3, with 7 bases identical to TRBD1. The CDR3 sequence is 15 residues long. Losses at the gene ends were 6 bases for V and 0 bases for J; bases not matched to a gene: 6. The CDR3 nucleotides are TGTGCCAGCAGGATCTACAGGGGTAGCACAGATACGCAGTATTTT. This gives the protein CASRIYRGSTDTQYF.

This clonotype came up many times. Compared with germline, one end of the junction differs, possibly owing to a read error. The CDR3 reads CASSLAGDDTQYF. Here the CDR3 DNA reads TGTGCCAGCAGCCTAGCGGGAGATGATACGCAGTATTTT. The genes are TRBV7-9 and TRBJ2-3; TRBD2 matches at 10 bases. Germline V CDR1 and CDR2: SEHNR, FQNEAQ (reference sequence). The CDR3 is 13 residues long.

Only a few counts were recorded for this clonotype. V usage is TRBV2 and J usage is TRBJ2-3, with 9 bases that match TRBD2. Germline V gives CDR1 SNHLY, CDR2 FYNNEI. The CDR3 covers 14 residues. Germline trimming cut 10 bases from V and 3 bases from J; bases unmatched to any gene: 8. The CDR3 loop reads CATGAGGRTDTQYF. CDR3 sequence (DNA): TGTGCCACCGGAGCGGGGGGCCGTACAGATACGCAGTATTTT.

In its sample, this clonotype was seen a few times. The CDR3 reads CASSRTSGIFGNEQFF. CDR3 nucleotides: TGTGCCAGCAGTCGGACTAGCGGGATATTCGGTAATGAGCAGTTCTTC. This chain uses TRBV27 with TRBJ2-1; 12 bases align to TRBD2. Germline CDR1 is MNHEY and CDR2 is SMNVEV (reference sequence). J lost 7 bases, V lost 5 bases, and 9 bases had no gene match. The CDR3 runs to 16 residues.

The chain uses TRBV7-9 and TRBJ1-1, with D uncertain. This CDR3 is 19 amino acids long. Deletions cut 0 bases from V and 1 base from J, with 21 bases between. Germline V lookup: CDR1 SEHNR, CDR2 FQNEAQ (reference sequence). Here the CDR3 reads CASSLAERFLGSENTEAFF. For the CDR3, the DNA is TGTGCCAGCAGCTTAGCGGAACGGTTCCTGGGTTCAGAGAACACTGAAGCTTTCTTT.

The table lists this clonotype with a few counts. This sequence joins TRBV12-3 or TRBV12-4 and TRBJ2-7; tentatively, D is TRBD1 (5 bases). V lost 6 bases, J lost 4 bases, and 10 bases lay in between. The CDR3 spans 12 residues. In DNA, the CDR3 is TGTGCCAGCAGGGGGCTGGGGTACGAGCAGTACTTC. Protein sequence: CASRGLGYEQYF.

J is TRBJ1-2 and V is TRBV6-5; D gene ambiguous. This CDR3 contains 14 residues. Per germline, CDR1 MNHEY and CDR2 SVGAGI. Trimming shortened V by 0 bases and J by 0 bases, and 5 bases separated the two germline ends. In DNA, the CDR3 is TGTGCCAGCAGTTACTCACAGACTAACTATGGCTACACCTTC. The encoded protein is CASSYSQTNYGYTF.

The rearrangement uses TRBV5-5 and TRBJ1-2, with D hard to call. Germline V CDR1 and CDR2: SGHKS, YYEKEE (reference sequence). The germline V and J ends were trimmed by 2 bases and 14 bases, with 13 bases remaining between them. The CDR3 has 11 residues. In DNA, the CDR3 is TGTGCCAGCAGCTTACCGGGAGCGGTAACCTTC. Translated, it gives CASSLPGAVTF.

The chain recombines TRBV5-1 with TRBJ2-1, with unresolved D. The CDR3 loop spans 15 amino acids. Germline values: CDR1 SGHRS, CDR2 YFSETQ. Trimming cost V 4 bases and J 0 bases, with 11 bases left between them. CDR3 residues: CASSEGSSSYNEQFF. DNA of the CDR3: TGCGCCAGCAGCGAAGGGTCCAGCTCCTACAATGAGCAGTTCTTC.

The sample holds a few counts of this clonotype. The chain joins TRBV7-2 to TRBJ1-5; D call uncertain. The CDR3 consists of 14 residues. Germline-derived CDR1 and CDR2 are SGHTA and FQGNSA. V was shortened by 4 bases and J by 3 bases, with 10 bases between the two germline ends. This CDR3 is CASSSRRVNQPQHF. The CDR3 DNA sequence: TGTGCCAGCAGCTCAAGACGGGTCAATCAGCCCCAGCATTTT.

This clonotype appeared a few times. The rearrangement uses TRBV12-3 or TRBV12-4 and TRBJ2-1; 7 bases fit TRBD2. The V gene end was trimmed by 6 bases and the J gene end by 7 bases; junction bases not matched to a gene: 12. CDR3 length: 15 residues. The CDR3 DNA sequence: TGTGCCAGCAGCGTAATGGCCCGGGGAGGGAATGAGCAGTTCTTC. As protein: CASSVMARGGNEQFF.

This clonotype was seen many times. The chain combines TRBV5-1 with TRBJ2-1; D remains ambiguous. Trimming removed 0 bases at V and 4 bases at J, with 5 bases between. The CDR3 length is 13 residues. The germline gives CDR1 SGHRS, CDR2 YFSETQ. In nucleotides, the CDR3 is TGCGCCAGCAGCTTGGTATCTTACAATGAGCAGTTCTTC. Its protein product is CASSLVSYNEQFF.

This clonotype was seen only a few times. This chain uses TRBV2 with TRBJ2-5; 11 bases agree with TRBD2. CDR1 is SNHLY and CDR2 is FYNNEI in the germline V gene. The CDR3 covers 18 residues. With V trimmed by 3 bases and J by 7 bases, 16 bases remained unmatched. CDR3: CASSDLGFTSGSFGTQYF. CDR3 nucleotides: TGTGCCAGCAGTGACCTGGGATTTACTAGCGGGAGCTTTGGGACCCAGTACTTC.

The chain is built from TRBV5-1 and TRBJ2-1; 7 bases agree with TRBD2. This CDR3 spans 16 amino acids. The V gene's germline CDR1 is SGHRS and CDR2 YFSETQ. V lost 4 bases to trimming and J lost 1 base; unmatched junction nucleotides: 8. The CDR3 DNA sequence: TGCGCCAGCAGCCAGCGCGGGAGTGGGTCCTACAATGAGCAGTTCTTC. Protein: CASSQRGSGSYNEQFF. The entire variable domain, with the rest obtained from reference TRBV5-1 and TRBJ2-1, is as follows: KAGVTQTPRYLIKTRGQQVTLSCSPISGHRSVSWYQQTPGQGLQFLFEYFSETQRNKGNFPGRFSGRQFSNSRSEMNVSTLELGDSALYLCASSQRGSGSYNEQFFGPGTRLTVL.

The genes are TRBV11-2 and TRBJ2-5, with D possibly TRBD2 on 6 matching bases. Germline V lookup: CDR1 SGHAT, CDR2 FQNNGV. With 3 bases removed from V and 1 base from J, the gap between germline ends came to 9 bases. The CDR3 totals 14 residues. The chain's CDR3 is CASSLWRGQETQYF. CDR3 in DNA: TGTGCCAGCAGCTTGTGGCGGGGCCAAGAGACCCAGTACTTC. The variable domain in full, with the rest retrieved from reference TRBV11-2 and TRBJ2-5, is EAGVAQSPRYKIIEKRQSVAFWCNPISGHATLYWYQQILGQGPKLLIQFQNNGVVDDSQLPKDRFSAERLKGVDSTLKIQPAKLEDSAVYLCASSLWRGQETQYFGPGTRLLVL.

This clonotype turned up a few times. The chain carries TRBV5-4 and TRBJ2-4, with TRBD2 identical over 8 bases. The V segment lost 2 bases and the J segment 6 bases; nucleotides outside the gene matches: 13. CDR1 is SGHNT and CDR2 is YYREEE in the germline V gene (reference sequence). The CDR3 spans 17 residues. The CDR3 DNA reads as TGTGCCAGCAGCTTTAACATAGCGGAGCGGGGGATAAACATTCAGTACTTC. Protein: CASSFNIAERGINIQYF.

This chain links TRBV20-1 with TRBJ2-5, with 8 bases matching TRBD2. The CDR3 contains 16 residues. CDR1 is DFQATT and CDR2 is SNEGSKA in the germline V gene (reference sequence). V was clipped by 0 bases and J by 3 bases; unmatched bases: 9. The CDR3 region is CSARDVVAGLKETQYF. In DNA, the CDR3 is TGCAGTGCTAGAGATGTGGTAGCGGGGCTCAAAGAGACCCAGTACTTC.

This clonotype was counted between two and nine times. This chain joins TRBV9 and TRBJ2-3; D gene ambiguous. This CDR3 contains 13 residues. V was pared by 0 bases and J by 6 bases, with 8 bases between. Germline-derived CDR1 and CDR2 are SGDLS and YYNGEE. CDR3 loop: CASSVGTTDTQYF. CDR3 DNA: TGTGCCAGCAGCGTAGGGACGACGGATACGCAGTATTTT.

This chain uses TRBV12-3 or TRBV12-4 with TRBJ2-7, with TRBD2 matching over 7 bases. V lost 4 bases to trimming and J lost 4 bases; unmatched junction nucleotides: 7. The CDR3 is 14 residues long. The CDR3 reads CASSSVGGSYEQYF. The DNA for the CDR3 is TGTGCCAGCAGTTCGGTGGGCGGGAGTTACGAGCAGTACTTC.